Listed here are 7 T cell receptor beta chains from one sample, sequenced in a study of T cells in localized non-small cell lung cancer. This table comes from immunoSEQ multiplex PCR, and its TCRdb copy is limited to in-frame clones, with some not included. The data show fewer than 90,000 clones, roughly 75% seen once. Material: PBMCs, obtained before any cancer treatment. The receptors shown here come from a man aged 40-75 years with stage II squamous cell lung carcinoma.

This clone was found a few times. The rearrangement links TRBV28 to TRBJ1-1; no definite D call. Trimming took off 7 bases at V and 10 bases at J, with 16 bases between the two ends. This CDR3 has 12 residues. Germline CDR1 reads MDHEN; CDR2 reads SYDVKM. The CDR3 DNA reads TGTGCCAGCACCCTTCACCCCCGCGGAGCTTTCTTT. It is translated as CASTLHPRGAFF.

V is TRBV28 and J is TRBJ1-4; D might be TRBD1 (6 bases). This CDR3 has 15 amino acids. Germline V gives CDR1 MDHEN, CDR2 SYDVKM. The V gene lost 4 bases and the J gene lost 4 bases, with 13 bases spanning the gap. The DNA for the CDR3 is TGTGCCAGCAGTTCTCGAGGGGGGGGTAATGAAAAACTGTTTTTT. It translates to CASSSRGGGNEKLFF.

The chain recombines TRBV4-1 with TRBJ1-2; D not resolved. The CDR3 length is 16 residues. Trimming took 0 bases from V and 0 from J, leaving 11 bases between them. Germline V gene lookup returns CDR1 MGHRA and CDR2 YSYEKL. For the CDR3, the DNA is TGCGCCAGCAGCCAAGATCCGGCCAAATCTAACTATGGCTACACCTTC. Its translation: CASSQDPAKSNYGYTF.

The V gene is TRBV29-1, the J gene TRBJ2-1, with a weak D call TRBD2 (6 bases). Trimming stripped 4 bases from V and 2 bases from J, with 12 bases between. The CDR3 spans 14 residues. Per the germline V gene, CDR1 is SQVTM and CDR2 is ANQGSEA. This chain's CDR3 is CSVARRLAYNEQFF. As DNA, the CDR3 is TGCAGCGTTGCCCGTAGACTAGCCTACAATGAGCAGTTCTTC.

This chain links TRBV9 with TRBJ1-6; tentative D call: TRBD1 (5 bases). The V end was cut by 4 bases, the J end by 8 bases, with 13 bases between. Germline V gene sequence: CDR1 SGDLS, CDR2 YYNGEE. This CDR3 is built from 14 residues. Here the CDR3 reads CASSLAQGDSPLHF. The CDR3 DNA is TGTGCCAGCAGCCTCGCCCAGGGTGATTCACCCCTCCACTTT.

The rearrangement uses TRBV4-1 and TRBJ2-1, with 13 bases aligning to TRBD2. CDR3 length: 19 amino acids. Germline CDR1 and CDR2: MGHRA and YSYEKL. Trimming at V came to 2 bases and at J to 5 bases, leaving 12 bases not matched to a gene. Here the CDR3 DNA reads TGCGCCAGCAGCCAACGCCTCCTCAGACTAGCGGGGGGCCACAATGAGCAGTTCTTC. It translates to CASSQRLLRLAGGHNEQFF.

The chain uses TRBV2 and TRBJ2-5, with 13 bases identical to TRBD2. Germline V gene data show CDR1 as SNHLY and CDR2 as FYNNEI. The CDR3 runs to 14 residues. Unmatched junction bases numbered 1, after V lost 6 bases and J lost 3 bases. This CDR3 is CASRGTSGKETQYF. In DNA form, the CDR3 reads TGTGCCAGCAGGGGGACTAGCGGGAAAGAGACCCAGTACTTC.